The clone carrying this T cell receptor (beta chain) came up once. TCRdb's table, derived via immunoSEQ multiplex PCR, lists solely in-frame clones and lacks some. The sample has 130,000 or so clones; about 83% are singletons. This entry comes from a study of blood T cell repertoires in COVID-19. Across the whole study: COVID-19 samples from acute and convalescent phases originated in the United States, Italy and Spain.

The J segment lost 5 bases and the V segment lost 4 bases, leaving 6 bases of the junction unmatched. The CDR3 runs 15 residues. CDR1 is SGHAT, CDR2 FQNNGV, per germline. This TCR was recovered from a human donor in a cohort sampled during active COVID-19. The chain recombines TRBV11-2 with TRBJ2-5, with TRBD2 identical over 11 bases. The material sequenced was peripheral blood. The CDR3 bases are TGTGCCAGCAGCTCTTCCCCTAGCGGGAGGGAGACCCAGTACTTC. Translated, it gives CASSSSPSGRETQYF. The full variable domain, its missing parts supplied by reference TRBV11-2 and TRBJ2-5, is EAGVAQSPRYKIIEKRQSVAFWCNPISGHATLYWYQQILGQGPKLLIQFQNNGVVDDSQLPKDRFSAERLKGVDSTLKIQPAKLEDSAVYLCASSSSPSGRETQYFGPGTRLLVL.